This entry lists 21 T cell receptor beta chains sequenced from one sample in a study of blood T cell repertoires in COVID-19. The protocol was immunoSEQ multiplex PCR, while the TCRdb copy is restricted to in-frame clones and leaves out a portion. The repertoire has around 300,000 clones, approximately 89% of them found once; the top ten carry about 5%. Sequenced sample: PBMCs or T cells enriched from blood (not recorded which). These receptors were taken from a man aged 25 to 40 who had recovered from COVID-19.

The V and J genes are TRBV7-9 and TRBJ1-4, with D possibly TRBD1 on 5 matching bases. The germline V and J ends were trimmed by 5 bases and 5 bases, with 15 bases remaining between them. This CDR3 comprises 15 residues. Germline values: CDR1 SEHNR, CDR2 FQNEAQ (reference sequence). CDR3 amino acids: CASSGAGPSNEKLFF. In DNA form, the CDR3 reads TGTGCCAGCAGCGGGGCCGGGCCCAGCAATGAAAAACTGTTTTTT.

The J gene is TRBJ1-5, the V gene TRBV6-5; D is uncertain. The V gene's germline CDR1 is MNHEY and CDR2 SVGAGI. This CDR3 has 14 residues. Trimming cost V 6 bases and J 3 bases, with 12 bases left between them. CDR3 sequence (DNA): TGTGCCAGCAGCCCGAGTTACTCCAATCAGCCCCAGCATTTT. This encodes CASSPSYSNQPQHF.

This chain links TRBV18 with TRBJ2-2; weak D call: TRBD2 (5 bases). Germline V lookup: CDR1 KGHSH, CDR2 LQKENI. Trimming stripped 2 bases from V and 5 bases from J, with 21 bases between. The CDR3 has 18 amino acids. CDR3 DNA sequence: TGTGCCAGCTCACCAGTTTCCCTAGGATTTTCGGGGACCGGGGAGCTGTTTTTT. Translated, it gives CASSPVSLGFSGTGELFF.

V gene TRBV7-2 combines with J gene TRBJ2-5; the match to TRBD2 covers 9 bases. Trimming at V came to 1 base and at J to 5 bases, leaving 5 bases not matched to a gene. Germline V gene data show CDR1 as SGHTA and CDR2 as FQGNSA. This CDR3 is built from 15 residues. As DNA, the CDR3 is TGTGCCAGCAGCTTAGGGGCTAGCGGGACGGAGACCCAGTACTTC. Its protein product is CASSLGASGTETQYF.

V is TRBV11-2 and J is TRBJ2-2, with 9 bases aligning to TRBD1. The CDR3 covers 17 residues. With V trimmed by 1 base and J by 0 bases, 3 bases remained unmatched. Germline V gene lookup returns CDR1 SGHAT and CDR2 FQNNGV. CDR3 loop: CASSLGGQGSNTGELFF. CDR3 coding DNA: TGTGCCAGCAGCTTAGGGGGACAGGGATCGAACACCGGGGAGCTGTTTTTT.

The chain links TRBV5-1 to TRBJ2-5; perhaps TRBD1 as D (5 bases). Germline loops: CDR1 SGHRS, CDR2 YFSETQ. V was cut by 4 bases and J by 2 bases, with 12 bases left in between. The CDR3 consists of 14 residues. CDR3 sequence: CASSLGHFQETQYF. Here the CDR3 DNA reads TGCGCCAGCAGCCTCGGACACTTTCAAGAGACCCAGTACTTC.

V usage is TRBV6-5 and J usage is TRBJ2-1, with 9 bases aligning to TRBD1. The ends lost 2 bases at V and 4 bases at J; junction bases unmatched: 6. From germline, CDR1 is MNHEY and CDR2 SVGAGI. This CDR3 has 16 residues. CDR3 DNA sequence: TGTGCCAGCAGTTACCACACAGGGGGCGGATACAATGAGCAGTTCTTC. Amino acid sequence: CASSYHTGGGYNEQFF.

The chain recombines TRBV6-5 with TRBJ2-7, with D maybe TRBD1 (6 bases). The CDR3 covers 11 residues. The V gene's germline CDR1 is MNHEY and CDR2 SVGAGI. The germline V and J ends were trimmed by 5 bases and 6 bases, with 8 bases remaining between them. The CDR3 loop reads CASSTGPEQYF. In DNA, the CDR3 is TGTGCCAGCAGTACAGGGCCCGAGCAGTACTTC.

V and J are TRBV4-1 and TRBJ2-6; 7 positions agree with TRBD1. V was clipped by 1 base and J by 0 bases; unmatched bases: 6. The CDR3 covers 18 residues. Looked up from germline, CDR1 is MGHRA and CDR2 is YSYEKL. The CDR3 is CASSQGDSLSSGANVLTF. CDR3 nucleotide sequence: TGCGCCAGCAGCCAAGGGGACAGCCTTAGCTCTGGGGCCAACGTCCTGACTTTC.

Notes on this clone: The same CDR3 can be traced to other DNA sequences in this sample. The chain links TRBV27 to TRBJ1-6; 9 bases fit TRBD1. The CDR3 covers 14 residues. The ends lost 5 bases at V and 7 bases at J; junction bases unmatched: 3. The V gene's germline CDR1 is MNHEY and CDR2 SMNVEV (reference sequence). This chain's CDR3 is CASSPTGGNSPLHF. The CDR3 DNA is TGTGCCAGCAGTCCAACAGGGGGCAATTCACCCCTCCACTTT.

The chain carries TRBV5-1 and TRBJ2-1, with TRBD2 matching over 13 bases. Per the germline V gene, CDR1 is SGHRS and CDR2 is YFSETQ. This CDR3 contains 14 residues. V gave up 5 bases and J gave up 6 bases; unmatched junction bases: 2. CDR3 amino acids: CASSTSGGANEQFF. CDR3 coding DNA: TGCGCCAGCAGTACTAGCGGGGGGGCCAATGAGCAGTTCTTC. The full variable domain, rest sourced from reference TRBV5-1 and TRBJ2-1, is KAGVTQTPRYLIKTRGQQVTLSCSPISGHRSVSWYQQTPGQGLQFLFEYFSETQRNKGNFPGRFSGRQFSNSRSEMNVSTLELGDSALYLCASSTSGGANEQFFGPGTRLTVL.

This clone was counted only a few times. This sequence joins TRBV5-1 and TRBJ2-7, with TRBD2 matching 8 bases. V shed 3 bases and J 4 bases; nucleotides not matched to a gene: 9. CDR3 length: 15 amino acids. Germline values: CDR1 SGHRS, CDR2 YFSETQ. CDR3 sequence: CASSSSGTRGYEQYF. The DNA for the CDR3 is TGCGCCAGCAGCTCGTCCGGGACTAGGGGATACGAGCAGTACTTC.

The V call is TRBV5-1, the J call TRBJ2-5; maybe TRBD2 (5 bases). The CDR3 extends over 15 amino acids. The ends were cut back, 4 bases at V and 5 bases at J, with 18 bases in the middle. Germline V gives CDR1 SGHRS, CDR2 YFSETQ. The CDR3 is CASSPAVGIWETQYF. CDR3 nucleotide sequence: TGCGCCAGCAGCCCAGCAGTCGGGATCTGGGAGACCCAGTACTTC. Together with reference TRBV5-1 and TRBJ2-5, the CDR3 gives the full variable domain: KAGVTQTPRYLIKTRGQQVTLSCSPISGHRSVSWYQQTPGQGLQFLFEYFSETQRNKGNFPGRFSGRQFSNSRSEMNVSTLELGDSALYLCASSPAVGIWETQYFGPGTRLLVL.

In nucleotides, the CDR3 is TGCGCCAGCAGTGATCCGGGAGTGAACACTGAAGCTTTCTTT. Its translation is CASSDPGVNTEAFF. The rearrangement links TRBV10-1 to TRBJ1-1, with D uncertain. The germline V gene encodes CDR1 WNHNN and CDR2 SYGVQD (reference sequence). The germline V and J ends were trimmed by 3 bases and 0 bases, with 8 bases remaining between them. This CDR3 has 14 residues.

The chain has TRBV11-2 and TRBJ1-5, with D uncertain. Trimming left V 0 bases short and J 5 bases short, with 5 bases between. From germline, CDR1 is SGHAT and CDR2 FQNNGV. CDR3 size: 13 residues. The chain's CDR3 is CASSLDRDQPQHF. The CDR3 DNA sequence: TGTGCCAGCAGCTTAGACCGGGATCAGCCCCAGCATTTT.

The gene calls are TRBV5-6 and TRBJ2-1, with D possibly matching TRBD1 (5 bases). The V end was cut by 0 bases, the J end by 1 base, with 14 bases between. The germline gives CDR1 SGHDT, CDR2 YYEEEE. The CDR3 sequence is 17 residues long. Written as DNA, the CDR3 is TGTGCCAGCAGCTTGGCAGGCGGCAGGGATTCCTACAATGAGCAGTTCTTC. Its translation: CASSLAGGRDSYNEQFF.

J is TRBJ2-7 and V is TRBV25-1; D not resolved. Germline assignment: CDR1 MGHDK and CDR2 SYGVNS. The CDR3 is 12 residues long. The V gene lost 0 bases and the J gene lost 6 bases, with 6 bases spanning the gap. CDR3: CASSEYLSEQYF. Here the CDR3 DNA reads TGTGCCAGCAGTGAATATCTGAGCGAGCAGTACTTC.

This clone has just one count. V usage is TRBV5-1 and J usage is TRBJ2-7; the match to TRBD1 covers 7 bases. Germline V gene data show CDR1 as SGHRS and CDR2 as YFSETQ. This CDR3 is built from 13 residues. With V trimmed by 1 base and J by 6 bases, 4 bases remained unmatched. The CDR3 bases are TGCGCCAGCAGCTTGCTAGGGGGCGGCGAGCAGTACTTC. This translates into CASSLLGGGEQYF.

The chain links TRBV3-1 (or the pseudogene TRBV3-2) to TRBJ2-2, with 11 bases aligning to TRBD1. In germline, CDR1 is LGHDT, CDR2 YNNKEL (reference sequence). V trimming: 4 bases; J trimming: 6 bases; junction bases outside the gene matches: 7. This CDR3 has 16 residues. The CDR3 region has the DNA TGTGCCAGCAGCCTGAGGACAGGGGGCTTCGCCGGGGAGCTGTTTTTT. Protein product: CASSLRTGGFAGELFF.

V and J are TRBV7-8 and TRBJ1-5; TRBD1 might be the D (6 bases). The germline V gene has CDR1 SGHVS and CDR2 FQNEAQ. The CDR3 contains 14 residues. Trimming shortened V by 2 bases and J by 6 bases, and 11 bases separated the two germline ends. The chain's CDR3 is CASSLTGNGQPQHF. In DNA form, the CDR3 reads TGTGCCAGCAGCTTAACAGGGAATGGTCAGCCCCAGCATTTT.

The rearrangement uses TRBV15 and TRBJ1-1; D is unclear. The CDR3 extends over 17 amino acids. From germline, CDR1 is LNHNV and CDR2 YYDKDF (reference sequence). Deletions cut 0 bases from V and 6 bases from J, with 20 bases between. The CDR3 reads CATSRDGPVEYIAEAFF. The CDR3 DNA reads TGTGCCACCAGCAGAGATGGGCCCGTGGAATACATCGCTGAAGCTTTCTTT.